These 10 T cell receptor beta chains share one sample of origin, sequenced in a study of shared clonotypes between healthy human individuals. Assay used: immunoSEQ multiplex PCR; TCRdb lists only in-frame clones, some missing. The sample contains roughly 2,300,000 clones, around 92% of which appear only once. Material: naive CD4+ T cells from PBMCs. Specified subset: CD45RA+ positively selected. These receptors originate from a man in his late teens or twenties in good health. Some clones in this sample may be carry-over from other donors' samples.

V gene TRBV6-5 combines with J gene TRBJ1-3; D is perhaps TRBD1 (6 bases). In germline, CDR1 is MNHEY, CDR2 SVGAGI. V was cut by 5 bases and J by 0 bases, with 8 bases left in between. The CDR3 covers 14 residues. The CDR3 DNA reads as TGTGCCAGCAGTAACAGGGTCTCTGGAAACACCATATATTTT. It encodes CASSNRVSGNTIYF.

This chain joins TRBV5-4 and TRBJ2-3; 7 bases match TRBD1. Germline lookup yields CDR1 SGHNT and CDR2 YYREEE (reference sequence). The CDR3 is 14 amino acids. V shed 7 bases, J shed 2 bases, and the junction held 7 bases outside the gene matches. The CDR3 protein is CASLDRQITDTQYF. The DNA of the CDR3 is TGTGCCAGCCTGGACAGGCAGATCACAGATACGCAGTATTTT.

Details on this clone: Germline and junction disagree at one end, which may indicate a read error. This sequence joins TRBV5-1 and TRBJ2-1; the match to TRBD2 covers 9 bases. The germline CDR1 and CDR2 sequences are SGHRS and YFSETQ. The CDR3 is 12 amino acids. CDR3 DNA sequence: TGCGCCAGCAGCTTGCCGGGACTAGCCTCTATCTTC. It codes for CASSLPGLASIF.

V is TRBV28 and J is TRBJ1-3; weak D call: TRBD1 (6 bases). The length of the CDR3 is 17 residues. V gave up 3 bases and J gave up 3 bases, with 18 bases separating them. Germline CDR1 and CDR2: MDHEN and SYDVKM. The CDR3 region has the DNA TGTGCCAGCAGTTTGGGTGGCAAACAGGGCAATGGAAACACCATATATTTT. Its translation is CASSLGGKQGNGNTIYF.

This CDR3 is CAIRQSSGNTIYF. Here the CDR3 DNA reads TGTGCCATCCGGCAATCTTCTGGAAACACCATATATTTT. The gene calls are TRBV6-1 and TRBJ1-3; no definite D call. CDR1 and CDR2 (germline): MNHNS, SASEGT. Trimming removed 10 bases at V and 1 base at J, with 11 bases between. The CDR3 sequence is 13 residues long.

CDR3 bases: TGTGCCAGCAACCGGGAGGGGAGAGAAAAACTGTTTTTT. It is translated as CASNREGREKLFF. The chain couples TRBV28 to TRBJ1-4, with D tentatively TRBD1 (5 bases). The CDR3 is made up of 13 amino acids. Trimming stripped 7 bases from V and 8 bases from J, with 14 bases between. Germline V gives CDR1 MDHEN, CDR2 SYDVKM.

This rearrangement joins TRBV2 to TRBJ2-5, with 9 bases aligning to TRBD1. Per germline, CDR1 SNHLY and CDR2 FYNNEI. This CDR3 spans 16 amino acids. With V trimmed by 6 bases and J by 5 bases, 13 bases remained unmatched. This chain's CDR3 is CASRNDRGSWGETQYF. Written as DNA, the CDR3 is TGTGCCAGCAGGAATGACAGGGGGAGCTGGGGTGAGACCCAGTACTTC.

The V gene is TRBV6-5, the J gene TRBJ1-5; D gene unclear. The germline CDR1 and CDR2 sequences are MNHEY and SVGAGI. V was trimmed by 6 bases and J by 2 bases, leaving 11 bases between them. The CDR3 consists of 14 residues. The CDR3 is CASSLTTGNQPQHF. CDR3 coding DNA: TGTGCCAGCAGCCTTACAACGGGCAATCAGCCCCAGCATTTT.

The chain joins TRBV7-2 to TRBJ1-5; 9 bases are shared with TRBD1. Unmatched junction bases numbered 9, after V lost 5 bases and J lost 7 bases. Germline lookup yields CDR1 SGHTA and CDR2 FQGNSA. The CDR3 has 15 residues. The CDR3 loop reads CASSRTGGSKQPQHF. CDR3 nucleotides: TGTGCCAGCAGCCGAACAGGGGGCTCTAAGCAGCCCCAGCATTTT.

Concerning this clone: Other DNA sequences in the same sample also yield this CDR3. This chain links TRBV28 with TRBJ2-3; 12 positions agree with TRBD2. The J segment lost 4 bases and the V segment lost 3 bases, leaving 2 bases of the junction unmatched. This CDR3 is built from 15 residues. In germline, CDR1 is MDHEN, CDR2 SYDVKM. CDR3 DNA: TGTGCCAGCAGTTTCCTAGCGGGAGGGCCAGATACGCAGTATTTT. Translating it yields CASSFLAGGPDTQYF.